A selection of T cell receptor beta chains follows, all from one sample in a study of cytomegalovirus exposure and HLA in healthy donors. Using immunoSEQ multiplex PCR, the repertoire was profiled, and TCRdb retains in-frame clones only, with some absent. This table has under 200,000 clones, roughly 84% appearing once. The material sequenced was PBMCs. The receptor source for this set is a boy between 10 and 17 years old in good health and CMV-seronegative. CDR3s include the opening cysteine and the closing phenylalanine or tryptophan. A D gene is named only where the DNA matches it firmly. Only part of the rows carry a size: once, few, many, or a class if the clone is expanded.

TRBD1,TRBV30,TRBJ1-4,.,13,CAWGDRGREKLFF,TGTGCCTGGGGGGACAGGGGTCGTGAAAAACTGTTTTTT
TRBD1,TRBV5-4,TRBJ2-2,.,17,CASSLKRSAGGTGELFF,TGTGCCAGCAGCTTGAAACGCTCGGCAGGGGGCACCGGGGAGCTGTTTTTT
.,TRBV5-1,TRBJ2-6,.,16,CASSLVSRSGANVLTF,TGCGCCAGCAGCTTGGTCTCCCGCTCTGGGGCCAACGTCCTGACTTTC
TRBD2,TRBV27,TRBJ2-1,.,16,CASSLWGGSSYNEQFF,TGTGCCAGCAGTTTATGGGGGGGGAGCTCCTACAATGAGCAGTTCTTC
.,TRBV27,TRBJ1-6,.,19,CASSFTRGGGVTYNSPLHF,TGTGCCAGCAGTTTCACCAGGGGAGGGGGTGTCACCTATAATTCACCCCTCCACTTT
.,TRBV6-4,TRBJ2-1,few,15,CASSEGRGSYNEQFF,TGTGCCAGCAGTGAAGGGCGGGGATCCTACAATGAGCAGTTCTTC
.,TRBV5-5,TRBJ1-1,few,15,CASSLIGDRGTEAFF,TGTGCCAGCAGCCTGATTGGGGATCGGGGCACTGAAGCTTTCTTT
.,TRBV6-1,TRBJ2-1,.,13,CASRPEPRGAPFF,TGTGCCAGCAGGCCGGAGCCCCGGGGGGCGCCGTTCTTC
TRBD1,TRBV2,TRBJ2-4,once,15,CASRTGVIAKNIQYF,TGTGCCAGCAGAACAGGGGTTATAGCCAAAAACATTCAGTACTTC
.,TRBV5-6,TRBJ1-5,.,14,CASSFAGSNQPQHF,TGTGCCAGCAGCTTCGCGGGGAGTAACCAGCCCCAGCATTTT
.,TRBV2,TRBJ2-1,.,13,CASSEGPRNEQFF,TGTGCCAGCAGTGAAGGGCCGAGGAATGAGCAGTTCTTC
.,TRBV6-5,TRBJ1-1,.,13,CASSPEAGTEAFF,TGTGCCAGCAGCCCAGAAGCGGGGACTGAAGCTTTCTTT
TRBD2,TRBV5-4,TRBJ2-2,.,17,CASSERFGTSRTGELFF,TGTGCCAGCAGCGAACGTTTCGGGACTAGTCGCACCGGGGAGCTGTTTTTT
.,TRBV4-3,TRBJ1-1,.,15,CASSTSGGKGTEAFF,TGCGCCAGCAGCACTTCCGGAGGTAAGGGCACTGAAGCTTTCTTT
TRBD1,TRBV19,TRBJ1-6,.,16,CASSMDRRYYNSPLHF,TGTGCCAGTAGTATGGACAGGAGATACTATAATTCACCCCTCCACTTT
.,TRBV5-4,TRBJ2-1,.,14,CASSLVARVHEQFF,TGTGCCAGCAGCTTGGTAGCGCGGGTACATGAGCAGTTCTTC
.,TRBV9,TRBJ2-5,.,15,CASSVGQADGETQYF,TGTGCCAGCAGCGTAGGTCAGGCCGACGGTGAGACCCAGTACTTC
.,TRBV7-2,TRBJ1-1,.,13,CASSLGGLTEAFF,TGTGCCAGCAGCCTGGGGGGGTTGACTGAAGCTTTCTTT
.,TRBV6-5,TRBJ1-1,.,14,CASRNRERGTEAFF,TGTGCCAGCAGAAACAGGGAGAGGGGCACTGAAGCTTTCTTT
.,TRBV30,TRBJ2-4,.,15,CAWSRVGGTKNIQYF,TGTGCCTGGAGTCGGGTAGGTGGCACAAAAAACATTCAGTACTTC
TRBD2,TRBV27,TRBJ2-7,.,13,CASRTSGRNEQYF,TGTGCCAGCAGGACTAGCGGGAGAAACGAGCAGTACTTC
.,TRBV6-4,TRBJ1-1,.,13,CASSAERSTEAFF,TGTGCCAGCAGTGCCGAGAGGAGCACTGAAGCTTTCTTT
.,TRBV6-1,TRBJ1-2,.,14,CASSPGQSNYGYTF,TGTGCCAGCAGTCCAGGACAGTCAAACTATGGCTACACCTTC
.,TRBV30,TRBJ1-1,.,13,CAWSQKAGWEAFF,TGTGCCTGGAGTCAAAAGGCAGGGTGGGAAGCTTTCTTT
TRBD1,TRBV6-1,TRBJ1-2,.,12,CASSDSRGQGSF,TGTGCCAGCAGCGATTCCCGCGGACAGGGTAGCTTC
TRBD1,TRBV2,TRBJ1-6,.,16,CARSSAGGLEGSPLHF,TGTGCCAGGTCGTCGGCAGGGGGCCTCGAAGGTTCACCCCTCCACTTT
.,TRBV7-8,TRBJ1-1,.,13,CASSLGGDTEAFF,TGTGCCAGCAGCTTAGGGGGGGACACTGAAGCTTTCTTT
TRBD1,TRBV14,TRBJ2-6,.,15,CASSQEGQGANVLTF,TGTGCCAGCAGCCAAGAGGGACAGGGAGCCAACGTCCTGACTTTC
TRBD1,TRBV5-6,TRBJ2-3,.,14,CASSSGQGVDTQYF,TGTGCCAGCAGTTCGGGACAGGGTGTAGATACGCAGTATTTT
TRBD2,TRBV6-5,TRBJ2-3,few,15,CASSRAGGRSDTQYF,TGTGCCAGCAGTCGAGCGGGAGGGAGATCAGATACGCAGTATTTT
TRBD2,TRBV14,TRBJ2-6,.,18,CASSHLRAGSSGANVLTF,TGTGCCAGCAGCCACCTCAGAGCGGGAAGCTCTGGGGCCAACGTCCTGACTTTC
TRBD2,TRBV27,TRBJ2-1,.,19,CASSLISSGGRVLGDEQFF,TGTGCCAGCAGTTTAATTTCCTCGGGCGGGAGGGTCCTTGGGGATGAGCAGTTCTTC
.,TRBV28,TRBJ2-7,.,18,CASSLPLMTGANYYEQYF,TGTGCCAGCAGTTTGCCCCTCATGACGGGAGCCAACTACTACGAGCAGTACTTC
TRBD1,TRBV5-4,TRBJ2-1,.,15,CASSVPGQGIDEQFF,TGTGCCAGCAGCGTGCCGGGACAGGGCATCGATGAGCAGTTCTTC
.,TRBV2,TRBJ2-7,.,14,CASSVDPVDYEQYF,TGTGCCAGCAGTGTAGATCCCGTTGATTACGAGCAGTACTTC
TRBD1,TRBV27,TRBJ2-1,.,15,CASSFRTGVGNEQFF,TGTGCCAGCAGTTTTCGGACAGGGGTGGGGAATGAGCAGTTCTTC
TRBD1,TRBV5-1,TRBJ2-7,.,14,CASSLVDRVSEQYF,TGCGCCAGCAGCTTGGTAGACAGGGTAAGCGAGCAGTACTTC
TRBD2,TRBV6-5,TRBJ2-3,.,12,CVAGSSTDTQYF,TGTGTAGCGGGCTCTAGCACAGATACGCAGTATTTT
TRBD1,TRBV5-1,TRBJ2-1,.,17,CASSLGLIGTGGNEQFF,TGCGCCAGCAGCTTGGGGCTTATCGGGACAGGAGGGAATGAGCAGTTCTTC
.,TRBV5-1,TRBJ2-1,.,14,CASSWGEGEDEQFF,TGCGCCAGCAGCTGGGGGGAAGGGGAGGATGAGCAGTTCTTC
TRBD1,TRBV5-1,TRBJ2-3,.,15,CASSTDRGQGDTQYF,TGCGCCAGCAGCACGGACAGGGGGCAGGGAGATACGCAGTATTTT
.,TRBV30,TRBJ1-2,.,12,CAWSYSGYGYTF,TGTGCCTGGAGTTACTCAGGGTATGGCTACACCTTC
.,TRBV25-1,TRBJ1-2,.,13,CASSDGLSYGYTF,TGTGCCAGCAGTGATGGTTTGAGCTATGGCTACACCTTC
.,TRBV7-8,TRBJ1-1,.,14,CASSLVGRDYEAFF,TGTGCCAGCAGCTTAGTCGGCAGAGACTATGAAGCTTTCTTT
TRBD1,TRBV5-1,TRBJ2-7,.,12,CASRTGTGEQYF,TGCGCCAGCAGGACCGGGACAGGCGAGCAGTACTTC
.,TRBV25-1,TRBJ2-1,.,12,CASSGHNDEQFF,TGTGCCAGCAGTGGCCACAACGATGAGCAGTTCTTC
.,TRBV10-3,TRBJ2-1,.,16,CAISLLAEEGYNEQFF,TGTGCCATCAGTCTCTTAGCGGAAGAGGGTTACAATGAGCAGTTCTTC
TRBD2,TRBV5-6,TRBJ2-1,once,16,CASSLGLAGGYNEQFF,TGTGCCAGCAGCTTGGGACTAGCGGGGGGATACAATGAGCAGTTCTTC
.,TRBV5-1,TRBJ1-4,few,14,CASSPRGVEEKLFF,TGCGCCAGCAGCCCCCGGGGGGTGGAGGAAAAACTGTTTTTT
TRBD1,TRBV6-5,TRBJ2-7,.,16,CASSSPGTGASYEQYF,TGTGCCAGCAGTTCCCCCGGGACAGGGGCCTCCTACGAGCAGTACTTC